Following are 23 T cell receptor beta chains from one sample sequenced in a study of cytomegalovirus exposure and HLA in healthy donors. Vbeta (60) and Jbeta (13) primers were used in the PCR. Here immunoSEQ multiplex PCR was the method, and the copy in TCRdb shows in-frame clones only, minus some. This sample has 83,000 or so clones, with 70% to 80% found just once. The sample was PBMCs. The receptors come from a woman between 40 and 50 years old in good health and CMV-seropositive.

The chain is built from TRBV19 and TRBJ1-5; TRBD1 agrees at 7 bases. The CDR3 contains 15 residues. V shed 6 bases, J shed 0 bases, and the junction held 5 bases outside the gene matches. Germline V gene lookup returns CDR1 LNHDA and CDR2 SQIVND (reference sequence). The CDR3 DNA follows: TGTGCCAGTAGGACAGGGATTTATAGCAATCAGCCCCAGCATTTT. Translated: CASRTGIYSNQPQHF.

J is TRBJ2-7 and V is TRBV27, with 7 bases aligning to TRBD1. Per germline, CDR1 MNHEY and CDR2 SMNVEV (reference sequence). The CDR3 contains 15 residues. J was trimmed by 0 bases and V by 7 bases; bases with no gene match: 9. Here the CDR3 DNA reads TGTGCCAGCACCCCCCGACAGGGATACTCCTACGAGCAGTACTTC. Translation: CASTPRQGYSYEQYF.

The gene calls are TRBV2 and TRBJ2-5, with a tentative D call TRBD1 (6 bases). The CDR3 extends over 13 amino acids. Germline V gives CDR1 SNHLY, CDR2 FYNNEI. V lost 6 bases and J 4 bases, leaving 12 bases between the germline ends. For the CDR3, the DNA is TGTGCCAGCAGCCTTACAGGGCGAGAGACCCAGTACTTC. This codes for CASSLTGRETQYF.

The chain combines TRBV18 with TRBJ1-1; D ambiguous. This CDR3 has 14 residues. CDR1 is KGHSH and CDR2 is LQKENI in the germline V gene. Deletions cut 2 bases from V and 10 bases from J, with 17 bases between. The CDR3 bases are TGTGCCAGCTCACCAGGGCAGCTAATCCCTTCAGCTTTCTTT. Its protein product is CASSPGQLIPSAFF.

The chain couples TRBV7-6 to TRBJ2-5, with D unclear. Germline V gives CDR1 SGHVS, CDR2 FNYEAQ. V lost 5 bases and J lost 2, with 18 bases in between. The CDR3 has 16 amino acids. Written as DNA, the CDR3 is TGTGCCAGCAGCCGCCGTCAGCGCCGTTTTCAAGAGACCCAGTACTTC. Its translation: CASSRRQRRFQETQYF.

V is TRBV7-8 and J is TRBJ1-2, with TRBD1 matching over 7 bases. Trimming at V came to 2 bases and at J to 2 bases, leaving 2 bases not matched to a gene. The CDR3 extends over 14 amino acids. Germline V lookup: CDR1 SGHVS, CDR2 FQNEAQ. CDR3 loop: CASSLMTGNYGYTF. The CDR3 DNA reads TGTGCCAGCAGCTTAATGACAGGGAACTATGGCTACACCTTC.

This clone was seen a few times. V usage is TRBV30 and J usage is TRBJ1-3; D call uncertain. This CDR3 spans 15 amino acids. V was clipped by 2 bases and J by 0 bases, with 11 bases between them. The germline V gene encodes CDR1 GTSNPN and CDR2 SVGIG (reference sequence). The CDR3 nucleotides are TGTGCCTGGAGTATCGGGTTAAACTCTGGAAACACCATATATTTT. Encoded protein: CAWSIGLNSGNTIYF. The whole variable domain, filled in from reference TRBV30 and TRBJ1-3, reads SQTIHQWPATLVQPVGSPLSLECTVEGTSNPNLYWYRQAAGRGLQLLFYSVGIGQISSEVPQNLSASRPQDRQFILSSKKLLLSDSGFYLCAWSIGLNSGNTIYFGEGSWLTVV.

This chain joins TRBV6-6 and TRBJ1-5; a possible D gene is TRBD1 (5 bases). Germline CDR1 and CDR2: MNHNY and SVGAGI (reference sequence). The germline V and J ends were trimmed by 3 bases and 4 bases, with 7 bases remaining between them. CDR3 length: 13 residues. The chain's CDR3 is CASSYDSNQPQHF. Written as DNA, the CDR3 is TGTGCCAGCAGTTATGACAGTAATCAGCCCCAGCATTTT.

This clone was picked up a small number of times. The chain combines TRBV5-1 with TRBJ2-1; the D is unclear. The CDR3 extends over 14 amino acids. V lost 3 bases and J lost 9, with 16 bases in between. Germline loops: CDR1 SGHRS, CDR2 YFSETQ. For the CDR3, the DNA is TGCGCCAGCAGCTCCACCCCGAACGTCGGTGAGCAGTTCTTC. As protein: CASSSTPNVGEQFF.

V usage is TRBV7-3 and J usage is TRBJ1-1, with 8 nucleotides matching TRBD1. The V segment lost 5 bases and the J segment 0 bases; nucleotides outside the gene matches: 5. Germline V gives CDR1 SGHTA, CDR2 FQGTGA. This CDR3 spans 15 amino acids. This chain's CDR3 is CASSTHRGVNTEAFF. The CDR3 DNA reads TGTGCCAGCAGCACACACAGGGGGGTGAACACTGAAGCTTTCTTT.

V gene TRBV28 combines with J gene TRBJ1-5, with no clear D. Germline-derived CDR1 and CDR2 are MDHEN and SYDVKM. V was clipped by 1 base and J by 4 bases, with 14 bases between them. The CDR3 totals 16 residues. The CDR3 is CASSLLILRGNQPQHF. CDR3 DNA: TGTGCCAGCAGTTTATTGATCCTCCGAGGGAATCAGCCCCAGCATTTT.

This clone was detected only once. This rearrangement joins TRBV27 to TRBJ2-7; 7 bases agree with TRBD2. The V and J ends lost 2 bases and 2 bases, in that order; junction bases with no gene match: 6. Germline V CDR1 and CDR2: MNHEY, SMNVEV (reference sequence). The CDR3 contains 15 residues. The chain's CDR3 is CASSLVGGGPYEQYF. The CDR3 bases are TGTGCCAGCAGTTTAGTTGGGGGGGGACCCTACGAGCAGTACTTC.

This sequence joins TRBV27 and TRBJ2-7, with 7 bases aligning to TRBD1. The CDR3 length is 15 residues. Germline trimming cut 0 bases from V and 3 bases from J; bases unmatched to any gene: 5. CDR1 MNHEY and CDR2 SMNVEV come from the germline V gene (reference sequence). CDR3 sequence reads: CASSLSGRGYYEQYF. CDR3 sequence (DNA): TGTGCCAGCAGTTTATCCGGCAGGGGGTACTACGAGCAGTACTTC.

This rearrangement joins TRBV19 to TRBJ1-5, with TRBD1 as a possible D gene (6 bases). Germline V lookup: CDR1 LNHDA, CDR2 SQIVND (reference sequence). The germline V and J ends were trimmed by 3 bases and 3 bases, with 15 bases remaining between them. This CDR3 is built from 16 residues. CDR3 sequence: CASSISRTVLNQPQHF. The CDR3 DNA follows: TGTGCCAGTAGTATCTCAAGGACAGTCCTCAATCAGCCCCAGCATTTT.

This clone has a single count. V gene TRBV6-1 combines with J gene TRBJ2-7; the match to TRBD1 covers 9 bases. V gave up 6 bases and J gave up 4 bases; unmatched junction bases: 10. The CDR3 runs 15 residues. Looked up from germline, CDR1 is MNHNS and CDR2 is SASEGT. Written as DNA, the CDR3 is TGTGCCAGCAGGCCCGGGACAGGGAGGAGGTACGAGCAGTACTTC. It is translated as CASRPGTGRRYEQYF.

The V gene is TRBV28, the J gene TRBJ2-7; possibly TRBD1 for D (6 bases). This CDR3 spans 17 amino acids. Germline CDR1 MDHEN, CDR2 SYDVKM. V shed 6 bases and J shed 2 bases, with 23 bases lying between them. The CDR3 loop is CASSPQSRTAAAYEQYF. In DNA, the CDR3 is TGTGCCAGCAGCCCACAAAGTCGGACAGCGGCGGCCTACGAGCAGTACTTC.

The rearrangement joins TRBV14 to TRBJ1-1, with 10 bases aligning to TRBD1. This CDR3 is 16 amino acids long. From germline, CDR1 is SGHDN and CDR2 FVKESK. V was clipped by 5 bases and J by 2 bases; unmatched bases: 8. The CDR3 sequence is CASSMDRGRLNTEAFF. The CDR3 bases are TGTGCCAGCAGCATGGACAGGGGGAGATTAAACACTGAAGCTTTCTTT.

The table lists this clone with a count of one. The chain uses TRBV7-9 and TRBJ1-5, with TRBD1 matching 11 bases. The germline V gene encodes CDR1 SEHNR and CDR2 FQNEAQ (reference sequence). With V trimmed by 5 bases and J by 2 bases, 8 bases remained unmatched. The CDR3 runs to 17 residues. The CDR3 sequence is CASSTGQGARRNQPQHF. CDR3 sequence (DNA): TGTGCCAGCAGCACCGGACAGGGGGCGAGACGCAATCAGCCCCAGCATTTT.

V and J are TRBV2 and TRBJ1-5, with 7 positions matching TRBD1. There are 17 residues in the CDR3. V dropped 6 bases and J dropped 2; count of bases not matched to a gene: 13. CDR1 is SNHLY, CDR2 FYNNEI, per germline. The DNA for the CDR3 is TGTGCCAGCAGCGGGACAGCTGGGATTAGGGGCAATCAGCCCCAGCATTTT. It yields the protein CASSGTAGIRGNQPQHF.

This clone was detected only once. The chain carries TRBV5-1 and TRBJ1-2, with D perhaps TRBD1 (6 bases). The CDR3 consists of 15 residues. From germline, CDR1 is SGHRS and CDR2 YFSETQ. Trimming pared 1 base from V and 7 bases from J, leaving 17 bases between. This CDR3 is CASSLTPAPDSGYTF. DNA for the CDR3: TGCGCCAGCAGCTTGACCCCCGCCCCGGACAGTGGCTACACCTTC.

This clone was seen only a few times. The chain uses TRBV10-3 and TRBJ2-7; 8 nucleotides match TRBD1. Germline V gene data show CDR1 as ENHRY and CDR2 as SYGVKD. The CDR3 runs to 15 residues. The trim removed 5 bases at V and 2 bases at J, leaving 8 bases unmatched. CDR3 residues: CAISFGQGTTYEQYF. DNA of the CDR3: TGTGCCATCAGTTTCGGACAGGGAACAACCTACGAGCAGTACTTC.

The chain links TRBV28 to TRBJ1-4, with TRBD1 identical over 8 bases. V trimming: 3 bases; J trimming: 8 bases; junction bases outside the gene matches: 5. The CDR3 sequence is 14 residues long. CDR1 is MDHEN and CDR2 is SYDVKM in the germline V gene. CDR3 sequence reads: CASSFTTGEEKLFF. The CDR3 DNA reads as TGTGCCAGCAGTTTTACGACAGGGGAGGAAAAACTGTTTTTT.

The rearrangement links TRBV29-1 to TRBJ2-5; D gene uncertain. CDR1 and CDR2 from the germline V gene are SQVTM and ANQGSEA. V was trimmed by 8 bases and J by 2 bases, leaving 9 bases between them. The CDR3 contains 11 residues. The chain's CDR3 is CSSTEQETQYF. Here the CDR3 DNA reads TGCAGCTCAACAGAACAAGAGACCCAGTACTTC.